This is a list of T cell receptor beta chains from one sample in a study of tumor-infiltrating lymphocytes in primary liver carcinoma. TCRdb re-called the multiplex PCR reads through MiXCR, storing one row per CDR3 protein. The table includes around 47,000 distinct CDR3 sequences, around 70% detected once. Sequencing was carried out using liver tumor tissue from sampling region 2. Receptor source: a man between 35 and 55 years old with primary liver carcinoma and hepatitis B virus infection. Both conserved end residues are part of each CDR3. A D gene is named only where the DNA matches it firmly. Clone size is stated in some rows and not others, as once, few, many or a class when expanded.

cdr3_nt cdr3_aa j_call clone_size v_call d_call
TGTGCCAGCAGCTTAGGGCTAGCCGAAAAACTGTTTTTT CASSLGLAEKLFF TRBJ1-4 large TRBV11-2 .
TGTGTCAGCAGCGATGGGGATAGGGGGATGGCAGATACGCAGTATTTT CVSSDGDRGMADTQYF TRBJ2-3 few TRBV5-5 .
TGTGCCACCTGTGAATATTCTACGACTAGCTCCTACTATGAGCAGTTCTTC CATCEYSTTSSYYEQFF TRBJ2-1 . TRBV24-1 TRBD2
TGCAGTGCTAGAGATCAAGGCCGTACGGAAGATTCACCCCTCCACTTT CSARDQGRTEDSPLHF TRBJ1-6 . TRBV20-1 .
TGTGCCAGCAGTGATACCCTCTCACCCTACTCTGGAAACACCATATATTTT CASSDTLSPYSGNTIYF TRBJ1-3 once TRBV6-1 .
TGCGCCAGCAGCTTGATCGGGGGACTCTCGGAAGCTTTCTTT CASSLIGGLSEAFF TRBJ1-1 . TRBV5-1 .
TGTGTCAGCAGTTTCACTCCCCTAACAGGGGATCAGCCCCAACATTTT CVSSFTPLTGDQPQHF TRBJ1-5 . TRBV12-3/TRBV12-4 TRBD1
TGCAACAGTGCGGGCGGGAGGGCCATCCATGAGCAGTTCTTC CNSAGGRAIHEQFF TRBJ2-1 . TRBV29-1 TRBD2
TGTGCCAGCAGTGATTCAGGACAGGGTCGCAACGAGCAGTACTTC CASSDSGQGRNEQYF TRBJ2-7 . TRBV28 TRBD1
TGTGCCAGCAGTTCCCCCGGACAGTCCTATAATTCACCCCTCCACTTT CASSSPGQSYNSPLHF TRBJ1-6 medium-sized TRBV6-6 .
TGTGCCTGGAGTCGGGCCTTGAACACTGAAGCTTTCTTT CAWSRALNTEAFF TRBJ1-1 . TRBV30 .
TGTGCCAGCTTAGGACAGACCTATGGCTACACCTTC CASLGQTYGYTF TRBJ1-2 many TRBV28 .
TGCGCCAGCAGCTCCACAGGGATGTCTGGAAACACCATATATTTT CASSSTGMSGNTIYF TRBJ1-3 many TRBV5-1 .
TGTGCCATGTTAGGTTCGAAAGGAGGCAAAAACATTCAGTACTTC CAMLGSKGGKNIQYF TRBJ2-4 . TRBV7-8 .
TGCAGCGTCGAAGGACAAGCTGGGGCCACCGTCCTGACTTTC CSVEGQAGATVLTF TRBJ2-6 . TRBV29-1 .
TGTGCCATCAGTGGGGAGATAAACACCGGGGAGCTGTTTTTT CAISGEINTGELFF TRBJ2-2 many TRBV10-3 .
TGCAGTGGGACAGGGGACTACGAGCAGTTCTTC CSGTGDYEQFF TRBJ2-1 . TRBV29-1 TRBD1
TGTGCCAGCAGTCGATCCACGACTAGTGGAAAACTGTTTTTT CASSRSTTSGKLFF TRBJ1-4 . TRBV7-8 .
TGCAGCGTTGAGTACGGGGTTACGCAGTGTTTT CSVEYGVTQCF TRBJ2-3 . TRBV29-1 .
TGTGCTAGCAGCCTCGGCGGGGGGGGGACAGCTGAGCAGTTCTTC CASSLGGGGTAEQFF TRBJ2-1 once TRBV7-9 TRBD2
TGCAGCTCATCAGAGGAGGGCCAGGAGACCCAGTACTTC CSSSEEGQETQYF TRBJ2-5 . TRBV29-1 .
TGTGCCAGCGTCAGGGTGGGCACCGGGGAGCTGTTTTTT CASVRVGTGELFF TRBJ2-2 once TRBV6-9 .
TGCATCGTCGGACTAGCGGGAGGGTTCTACAATGTGCAGTTCTTC CIVGLAGGFYNVQFF TRBJ2-1 . TRBV29-1 TRBD2
TGCGCCAGCAGCCAAGATCCGAGTGGAAGGGATACGCAGTATTTT CASSQDPSGRDTQYF TRBJ2-3 medium-sized TRBV4-1 .
TGTGCCACCTGGTTTGGATTCTGGAATGAGCAGTTCTTC CATWFGFWNEQFF TRBJ2-1 . TRBV6-2/TRBV6-3 .
TGTGCCAGCAGTTACCTGAGGGGGGTTGGTGGGACCGGGGAGCTGTTCTTT CASSYLRGVGGTGELFF TRBJ2-2 . TRBV6-5 .
TGTGCTAGCAGTATGGGGGGAGACTGGGGCATTTCCCTCTCTGGGACCAACGTCCTGACTTTC CASSMGGDWGISLSGTNVLTF TRBJ2-6 once TRBV11-2 .
TGTGTCAGCAGTTTGGCTAGCGGCCAAGAGACCCAGTACTTC CVSSLASGQETQYF TRBJ2-5 . TRBV7-8 TRBD2